This T cell receptor (beta chain) was identified during a study of a mutant IDH1 vaccine in newly diagnosed glioma. As for this clone: The target antigen is unknown.

This sample's time point: week 11, during vaccination. The content of each vaccine dose was 300 ug of mutant IDH1 20-mer peptide, and topical imiquimod accompanied it. TCRdb keeps only in-frame clones here, not all; method: immunoSEQ multiplex PCR. This sample has 50,000 to 75,000 clones, with about 80% found just once. This CDR3 spans 14 amino acids. V was pared by 7 bases and J by 5 bases, with 17 bases between. Germline-derived CDR1 and CDR2 are LNHDA and SQIVND (reference sequence). V gene TRBV19 combines with J gene TRBJ2-5, with D perhaps TRBD1 or TRBD2 (5 bases each). The TCR was taken from a man over 45 with glioma. This material consisted of PBMCs, taken from a glioma patient whose treatment included an IDH1 peptide vaccine. The CDR3 loop reads CASKGTGRTETQYF. CDR3 coding DNA: TGTGCCAGTAAGGGTACGGGACGGACTGAGACCCAGTACTTC.